These T cell receptor beta chains were read from a single sample in a study of cytomegalovirus exposure and HLA in healthy donors. Data came from immunoSEQ multiplex PCR; TCRdb stores just in-frame clones and leaves some out. The table includes 260,000 or so clones, roughly 88% detected once. Specimen: PBMCs. The receptor set was obtained from a woman younger than 45 in good health and CMV-seronegative. CDR3s include the opening cysteine and the closing phenylalanine or tryptophan. A D gene is named only where the DNA matches it firmly.

J gene: TRBJ2-5; D gene: .; V gene: TRBV6-6; CDR3 protein: CASTPTEETQYF
J gene: TRBJ2-2; D gene: .; V gene: TRBV7-9; CDR3 protein: CASRQGQNTGELFF
J gene: TRBJ2-7; D gene: TRBD2; V gene: TRBV7-8; CDR3 protein: CASSPGLAGLTYEQYF
J gene: TRBJ2-7; D gene: TRBD1; V gene: TRBV30; CDR3 protein: CAWSRVGTGAYEQYF
J gene: TRBJ2-7; D gene: TRBD1; V gene: TRBV19; CDR3 protein: CASSIGTGANSYEQYF
J gene: TRBJ2-7; D gene: TRBD1; V gene: TRBV27; CDR3 protein: CASSLRTGTIYEQYF
J gene: TRBJ1-5; D gene: TRBD1; V gene: TRBV27; CDR3 protein: CASSVDRARGNQPQHF
J gene: TRBJ2-7; D gene: TRBD1; V gene: TRBV11-2; CDR3 protein: CASSSGTAQLTYEQYF
J gene: TRBJ2-1; D gene: TRBD1; V gene: TRBV27; CDR3 protein: CASSLSGGGNEQFF
J gene: TRBJ2-1; D gene: TRBD2; V gene: TRBV27; CDR3 protein: CASSLVAGGYNEQFF
J gene: TRBJ1-2; D gene: .; V gene: TRBV5-4; CDR3 protein: CASSLEQGGGYTF
J gene: TRBJ1-1; D gene: .; V gene: TRBV15; CDR3 protein: CATSSSRDIPTRSTEAFF
J gene: TRBJ2-7; D gene: TRBD2; V gene: TRBV28; CDR3 protein: CASRPLAGGPFWNYEQYF
J gene: TRBJ1-2; D gene: TRBD1; V gene: TRBV7-3; CDR3 protein: CASSLLPGTGDGYTF
J gene: TRBJ2-5; D gene: .; V gene: TRBV21-1; CDR3 protein: CASSKPPGQETQYF
J gene: TRBJ2-6; D gene: TRBD2; V gene: TRBV5-4; CDR3 protein: CASSGGGFVPSSSGANVLTF
J gene: TRBJ2-7; D gene: TRBD1; V gene: TRBV27; CDR3 protein: CASISGQGAAYEQYF
J gene: TRBJ2-7; D gene: .; V gene: TRBV5-5; CDR3 protein: CASSLITAYEQYF
J gene: TRBJ2-7; D gene: TRBD2; V gene: TRBV15; CDR3 protein: CATSRVGIAGDLSYEQYF
J gene: TRBJ2-7; D gene: TRBD1; V gene: TRBV18; CDR3 protein: CASSPLGQEPEQYF
J gene: TRBJ2-7; D gene: TRBD1; V gene: TRBV30; CDR3 protein: CAWSVGQGSYEQYF
J gene: TRBJ2-1; D gene: .; V gene: TRBV6-1; CDR3 protein: CASSDGFGNEQFF
J gene: TRBJ1-4; D gene: .; V gene: TRBV7-9; CDR3 protein: CASSFFATNEKLFF
J gene: TRBJ2-7; D gene: TRBD1; V gene: TRBV7-9; CDR3 protein: CASSGQGVIGEQYF
J gene: TRBJ2-3; D gene: .; V gene: TRBV6-5; CDR3 protein: CASSYDKSDTQYF
J gene: TRBJ2-3; D gene: TRBD1; V gene: TRBV6-5; CDR3 protein: CASSYSGGADTQYF
J gene: TRBJ1-4; D gene: TRBD1; V gene: TRBV18; CDR3 protein: CASSGQGGDEKLFF
J gene: TRBJ2-7; D gene: TRBD1; V gene: TRBV5-5; CDR3 protein: CASSLDTGAAYEQYF
J gene: TRBJ2-5; D gene: .; V gene: TRBV18; CDR3 protein: CASSGDQETQYF
J gene: TRBJ2-7; D gene: .; V gene: TRBV11-2; CDR3 protein: CASSLDRSYEQYF
J gene: TRBJ1-5; D gene: .; V gene: TRBV28; CDR3 protein: CASSTPGRTSQPQHF
J gene: TRBJ2-3; D gene: .; V gene: TRBV5-1; CDR3 protein: CASSFAATSGDTQYF
J gene: TRBJ2-6; D gene: .; V gene: TRBV27; CDR3 protein: CASTSRSGANVLTF
J gene: TRBJ2-7; D gene: .; V gene: TRBV7-8; CDR3 protein: CASSLRGPTYEQYF
J gene: TRBJ2-4; D gene: .; V gene: TRBV5-5; CDR3 protein: CAFAQGKNIQYF
J gene: TRBJ1-5; D gene: .; V gene: TRBV10-3; CDR3 protein: CATSRDNQPQHF
J gene: TRBJ2-5; D gene: .; V gene: TRBV4-3; CDR3 protein: CASSQDLASQETQYF